What follows are 2 T cell receptor beta chains derived from one specimen sequenced in a study of CD8+CD57+ T cells in acquired aplastic anemia. TCR beta VDJ and CDR3 profiles were obtained from a genomic DNA template. MiXCR was run by TCRdb on the reads, yielding one entry per CDR3 protein. The data hold about 200,000 distinct CDR3 sequences, with 30% to 40% observed a single time. The sequenced material came from sorted CD4+, CD8+, or CD8+CD57+ T cells (not recorded which) from PBMCs. The receptors stem from a human donor in good health, serving as a control.

This clonotype was recorded many times. This chain links TRBV7-9 with TRBJ1-1; tentative D call: TRBD1 (5 bases). V lost 5 bases and J 11 bases, leaving 21 bases between the germline ends. The germline V gene encodes CDR1 SEHNR and CDR2 FQNEAQ (reference sequence). The CDR3 totals 14 residues. As DNA, the CDR3 is TGTGCCAGCAGCCCCACGAGGGGTTCGGGGCTGGCTTTCTTT. Its translation is CASSPTRGSGLAFF.

The chain combines TRBV20-1 with TRBJ2-7; D is unclear. CDR3 length: 13 residues. Germline V gene data show CDR1 as DFQATT and CDR2 as SNEGSKA (reference sequence). Trimming left V 2 bases short and J 6 bases short, with 14 bases between. CDR3 sequence reads: CSARMPKVGEQYF. In DNA, the CDR3 is TGCAGTGCTAGAATGCCCAAGGTTGGCGAGCAGTACTTC.